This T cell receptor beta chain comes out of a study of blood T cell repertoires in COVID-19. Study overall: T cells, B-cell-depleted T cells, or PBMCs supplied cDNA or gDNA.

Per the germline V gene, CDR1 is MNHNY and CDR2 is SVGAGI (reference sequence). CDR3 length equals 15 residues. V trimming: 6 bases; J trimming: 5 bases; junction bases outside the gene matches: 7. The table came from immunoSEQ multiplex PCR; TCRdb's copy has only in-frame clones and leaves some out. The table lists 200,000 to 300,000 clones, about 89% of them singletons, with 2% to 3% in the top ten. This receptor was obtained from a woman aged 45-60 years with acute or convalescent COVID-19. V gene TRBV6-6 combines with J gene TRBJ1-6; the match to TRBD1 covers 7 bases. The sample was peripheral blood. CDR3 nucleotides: TGTGCCAGCAGCGTGGGACAGCTAAATAATTCACCCCTCCACTTT. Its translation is CASSVGQLNNSPLHF.